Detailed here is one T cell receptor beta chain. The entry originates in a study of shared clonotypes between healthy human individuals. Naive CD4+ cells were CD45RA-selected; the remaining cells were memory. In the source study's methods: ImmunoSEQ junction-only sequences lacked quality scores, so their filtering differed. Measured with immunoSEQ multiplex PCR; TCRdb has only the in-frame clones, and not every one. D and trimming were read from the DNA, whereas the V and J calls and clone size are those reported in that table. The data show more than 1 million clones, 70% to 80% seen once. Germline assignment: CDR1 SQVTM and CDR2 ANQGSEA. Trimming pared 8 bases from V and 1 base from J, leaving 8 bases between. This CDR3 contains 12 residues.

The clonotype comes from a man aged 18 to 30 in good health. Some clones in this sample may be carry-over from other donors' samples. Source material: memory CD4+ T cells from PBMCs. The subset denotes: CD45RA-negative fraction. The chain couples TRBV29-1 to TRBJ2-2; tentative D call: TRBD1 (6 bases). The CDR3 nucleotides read TGCAGCTTCAGGGGGAACACCGGGGAGCTGTTTTTT. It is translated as CSFRGNTGELFF.